These T cell receptor beta chains were read from a single sample in a study of blood T cell repertoires in COVID-19. The assay was immunoSEQ multiplex PCR, and TCRdb's table has in-frame clones only and misses some. In the table there are approximately 130,000 clones, about 84% of which are singletons. Input material: peripheral blood. These receptors all come from a man aged 55-75 years with acute or convalescent COVID-19. CDR3s include the opening cysteine and the closing phenylalanine or tryptophan. The order of the fields is J gene, V gene, clone size, D gene, CDR3 DNA, CDR3 protein. D genes are given only for firm matches. A row's size may be missing; if present it is once, few, many or a size class.

TRBJ2-5 TRBV19 NA NA TGTGCCAGTAGCCGGGGGATTGTTGAGACCCAGTACTTC CASSRGIVETQYF
TRBJ2-7 TRBV7-6 NA TRBD1 TGTGCCAGCAGCGGCGAGGACAGGGGGCAATTAGACGAGCAGTACTTC CASSGEDRGQLDEQYF
TRBJ1-6 TRBV28 NA TRBD1 TGTGCCAGCACCCTGGACAGGGACTCACCCCTCCACTTT CASTLDRDSPLHF
TRBJ1-6 TRBV2 NA TRBD1 TGTGCCAGCACCAGGAGACAGGGGGATTCACCCCTCCACTTT CASTRRQGDSPLHF
TRBJ1-4 TRBV6-2/TRBV6-3 NA NA TGTGCCAGCAGTTACCAGGTGAGTAATGAAAAACTGTTTTTT CASSYQVSNEKLFF
TRBJ1-4 TRBV6-4 NA NA TGTGCCAGCAGTGACGGCAGCGGGCACGAAAAACTGTTTTTT CASSDGSGHEKLFF
TRBJ2-7 TRBV5-8 NA NA TGTGCCAGCAGCTTGCCCTCTTGGGAGCAGGGGAGCTACGAGCAGTACTTC CASSLPSWEQGSYEQYF
TRBJ2-1 TRBV4-2 NA TRBD2 TGTGCCAGCAGCCAAAAGACTAGCGGACTCCTCAGCCCCTACAATGAGCAGTTCTTC CASSQKTSGLLSPYNEQFF
TRBJ2-5 TRBV5-8 NA NA TGTGCCAGCAGGTCCGGAGGAGGGTTCCAAGAGACCCAGTACTTC CASRSGGGFQETQYF
TRBJ2-3 TRBV28 once TRBD2 TGTGCCAGCAGTTTAACTAGCGGGTTGGGGGCAGATACGCAGTATTTT CASSLTSGLGADTQYF
TRBJ2-2 TRBV4-1 NA NA TGCGCCAGCAGCCAAGGAGGGGGATCCGGCACCGGGGAGCTGTTTTTT CASSQGGGSGTGELFF
TRBJ1-2 TRBV4-1 NA NA TGCGCCAGCAGCCAACCCCAGGGCCTCTATGGCTACACCTTC CASSQPQGLYGYTF
TRBJ1-1 TRBV28 NA NA TGTGCCAGCAGTTTGGTGGCCAGGGCGGTGGGGGGGACTGAAGCTTTCTTT CASSLVARAVGGTEAFF
TRBJ1-2 TRBV28 NA TRBD1 TGTGCCAGCAGTGTCACAGGGGGCAGAGGCTATGGCTACACCTTC CASSVTGGRGYGYTF
TRBJ2-5 TRBV19 NA TRBD2 TGTGCCAGCTCTCAAGCGGGGTTGGAGACCCAGTACTTC CASSQAGLETQYF
TRBJ1-6 TRBV6-6 NA NA TGTGCCAGCAGTCGCCTCGACAGCCATAATTCACCCCTCCACTTT CASSRLDSHNSPLHF